This T cell receptor beta chain was identified during a study of blood T cell repertoires in COVID-19. Study-level background: The origin of the acute and convalescent COVID-19 samples was the United States, Italy and Spain. The analysed material was cDNA or gDNA that came from T cells, B-cell-depleted T cells, or PBMCs.

Under the authors' procedure: Scientists estimated how many nucleated cells there were by amplifying reference gene primers. TCRdb keeps only in-frame clones here, not all; method: immunoSEQ multiplex PCR. For V, J and clone size, that table is used; D and trimming come from the DNA. The sample shows approximately 90,000 clones, more than 70% of them seen only once. This CDR3 is built from 14 residues. Trimming took 4 bases from V and 2 from J, leaving 13 bases between them. Per the germline V gene, CDR1 is SGHRS and CDR2 is YFSETQ. The chain joins TRBV5-1 to TRBJ2-7, with a possible D match to TRBD1 (6 bases). This clonotype was sampled from a human donor with acute or convalescent COVID-19. The donor label of this sample is uncertain. Sequenced input: peripheral blood. The DNA of the CDR3 is TGCGCCAGCAGCACAGACAGGATCACCTACGAGCAGTACTTC. It codes for CASSTDRITYEQYF. Full variable domain (rest looked up from reference TRBV5-1 and TRBJ2-7): KAGVTQTPRYLIKTRGQQVTLSCSPISGHRSVSWYQQTPGQGLQFLFEYFSETQRNKGNFPGRFSGRQFSNSRSEMNVSTLELGDSALYLCASSTDRITYEQYFGPGTRLTVT.